This TCR beta chain came from a study of response to subunit inactivated influenza vaccine. CDR1 and CDR2 (germline): KGHSH, LQKENI. V gave up 3 bases and J gave up 1 base, with 9 bases separating them. The CDR3 spans 15 residues. About this clonotype itself: Its antigen is currently unknown.

MiXCR, applied by TCRdb to the RT-PCR reads, yields one record per CDR3 protein. The table has 550,000 to 800,000 distinct CDR3 sequences, 15% to 17% seen once. Overall study results and limits: The study's authors posited that every seasonal influenza vaccination enlists few new T cells.

Sample: PBMCs from blood, taken 11 to 12 days after vaccination. The clonotype was recovered from a man between 50 and 59 years old who received an inactivated influenza vaccine. This chain connects TRBV18 to TRBJ2-2; possible D gene TRBD1, 6 bases. CDR3 loop: CASSPGTQNTGELFF. In DNA, the CDR3 is TGTGCCAGCTCACCTGGGACACAGAACACCGGGGAGCTGTTTTTT.